This TCR beta chain is from a study of Graves' ophthalmopathy and Graves' hyperthyroidism. CDR3 length: 13 amino acids. Germline CDR1 reads MNHEY; CDR2 reads SMNVEV (reference sequence). The sample holds many counts of this clonotype. Sequence at one end of the junction differs from germline and may be a read error. Included hyperthyroidism patients were aged 18 to 65 and newly diagnosed (under 2 months' duration). Amplifying from RNA transcripts, the study obtained TCR beta CDR3 regions. HTBI primers served in a first-round RT-PCR, which a second-round multiplex PCR followed. TCRdb reanalysed the multiplex PCR reads using MiXCR and keeps one entry per CDR3 protein. The sample holds 450,000 to 600,000 distinct CDR3 sequences, 35% to 45% seen once.

Sequenced sample: peripheral blood or thyroid tissue (not recorded which). The TCR sequence derives from an adult man with Graves' hyperthyroidism. The chain uses TRBV27 and TRBJ1-1; unclear D gene. CDR3 coding DNA: TGTGCCAGCAGCTTATCCAGGAACACTGAAGCTTTCTTT. Its protein product is CASSLSRNTEAFF.